These 31 T cell receptor beta chains were sequenced from one sample in a study of T cells in Graves' hyperthyroidism and ophthalmopathy. Template material for amplifying TCR beta CDR3 regions consisted of RNA transcripts. RT-PCR in the first round (using the HTBI primer set) targeted the TCR CDR3. TCRdb used MiXCR to reprocess the multiplex PCR reads, holding one entry per CDR3 protein. The profile covers about 640,000 distinct CDR3 sequences, with around 21% appearing a single time and 34% taken by the ten largest. The sequencing input was blood. The receptors originated from a man aged 25-45 years with Graves' ophthalmopathy.

The V call is TRBV19, the J call TRBJ2-2; maybe TRBD2 (6 bases). This CDR3 contains 13 residues. Germline lookup yields CDR1 LNHDA and CDR2 SQIVND (reference sequence). Trimming shortened V by 7 bases and J by 6 bases, and 12 bases separated the two germline ends. CDR3 in DNA: TGTGCCAGTAACGTTTGGGGGGCCGGGGAGCTGTTTTTT. Translating gives CASNVWGAGELFF.

This clonotype was seen ten or more times. The V gene is TRBV7-2, the J gene TRBJ1-1; the D gene is possibly TRBD1 (6 bases). Trimming took off 5 bases at V and 2 bases at J, with 12 bases between the two ends. Germline-derived CDR1 and CDR2 are SGHTA and FQGNSA. The CDR3 length is 14 residues. CDR3 coding DNA: TGTGCCAGCAGCGCCCAGGGGAGCAACACTGAAGCTTTCTTT. Its protein is CASSAQGSNTEAFF.

The chain recombines TRBV20-1 with TRBJ2-7; 8 bases map to TRBD1. The CDR3 has 15 amino acids. Trimming took 3 bases from V and 4 from J; bases not matched to a gene: 11. Germline CDR1 and CDR2: DFQATT and SNEGSKA (reference sequence). CDR3 DNA: TGCAGTGCTAGCAGCCCCAGGGGGCGATCTTACGAGCAGTACTTC. Protein product: CSASSPRGRSYEQYF.

Ten or more counts support this clonotype. The V and J genes are TRBV11-2 and TRBJ2-2; TRBD1 matches at 11 bases. Germline CDR1 is SGHAT and CDR2 is FQNNGV. The CDR3 is 15 residues long. Trimming removed 5 bases from V and 3 bases from J; junction bases left unmatched: 2. The CDR3 region has the DNA TGTGCCAGCAGCCGGGACAGGGGGTACACCGGGGAGCTGTTTTTT. It encodes CASSRDRGYTGELFF.

This clonotype was detected only once. The chain combines TRBV9 with TRBJ1-6; D is uncertain. CDR3 length: 14 residues. Trimming shortened V by 0 bases and J by 10 bases, and 11 bases separated the two germline ends. In germline, CDR1 is SGDLS, CDR2 YYNGEE. Written as DNA, the CDR3 is TGTGCCAGCAGCGTAGCGGGAGGAGGGTCACCCCTCCACTTT. Protein sequence: CASSVAGGGSPLHF.

The V call is TRBV19, the J call TRBJ2-2, with D perhaps TRBD1 (5 bases). V lost 3 bases, J lost 7 bases, and 12 bases lay in between. Germline assignment: CDR1 LNHDA and CDR2 SQIVND (reference sequence). The CDR3 sequence is 14 residues long. The CDR3 loop is CASSISGMIGELFF. Written as DNA, the CDR3 is TGTGCCAGTAGTATCTCAGGGATGATCGGGGAGCTGTTTTTT.

This clonotype was seen many times. This rearrangement joins TRBV7-3 to TRBJ1-1; D not resolved. Germline CDR1 and CDR2: SGHTA and FQGTGA. The V end was cut by 5 bases, the J end by 5 bases, with 12 bases between. This CDR3 region has 13 residues. The CDR3 protein is CASSSYVLTEAFF. As DNA, the CDR3 is TGTGCCAGCAGCAGCTACGTGTTAACTGAAGCTTTCTTT.

The table lists this clonotype with a few counts. CDR3 amino acids: CASSRQGIGSPLHF. CDR3 nucleotides: TGTGCCAGCAGCAGACAGGGTATAGGTTCACCCCTCCACTTT. The genes are TRBV6-1 and TRBJ1-6, with 7 bases matching TRBD1. The ends lost 6 bases at V and 9 bases at J; junction bases unmatched: 8. Germline-derived CDR1 and CDR2 are MNHNS and SASEGT. The CDR3 extends over 14 amino acids.

As regards this clonotype: This may arise from a read error, as a much more abundant clone is one base away. The chain carries TRBV3-1 and TRBJ2-1; D may be TRBD2 (6 bases). The length of the CDR3 is 17 residues. Trimming stripped 6 bases from V and 0 bases from J, with 18 bases between. Germline loops: CDR1 LGHDT, CDR2 YNNKEL (reference sequence). The CDR3 region is CASRPPRTSSSYNEQFF. In nucleotides, the CDR3 is TGTGCCAGCAGGCCCCCCCGAACTAGCAGCTCCTACAATGAGCAGTTCTTC.

This clonotype was seen at least ten times. The V gene is TRBV5-1, the J gene TRBJ2-7; D is unresolved. The CDR3 extends over 13 amino acids. Germline V gene sequence: CDR1 SGHRS, CDR2 YFSETQ. Trimming stripped 4 bases from V and 3 bases from J, with 11 bases between. Here the CDR3 DNA reads TGCGCCAGCAGCCTAGGGTGGGACTACGAGCAGTACTTC. Residues: CASSLGWDYEQYF.

The sample holds a few counts of this clonotype. The gene calls are TRBV24-1 and TRBJ2-1, with TRBD1 matching over 7 bases. V lost 5 bases, J lost 9 bases, and 15 bases stayed unmatched. CDR1 and CDR2 (germline): KGHDR, SFDVKD. The CDR3 contains 16 residues. CDR3 loop: CATSGTRDRDNTEQFF. In DNA, the CDR3 is TGTGCCACCAGTGGAACCCGAGACAGGGATAATACTGAGCAGTTCTTC.

In this sample, this clonotype turned up many times. This sequence joins TRBV2 and TRBJ2-1, with D unclear. Per germline, CDR1 SNHLY and CDR2 FYNNEI. CDR3 length equals 11 residues. V was clipped by 7 bases and J by 8 bases, with 9 bases between them. CDR3 amino acids: CASTTPYEQFF. As DNA, the CDR3 is TGTGCCAGCACCACCCCATATGAGCAGTTCTTC.

The chain links TRBV4-1 to TRBJ1-4; 7 nucleotides agree with TRBD1. Losses at the gene ends were 3 bases for V and 4 bases for J; bases not matched to a gene: 5. This CDR3 is 15 amino acids long. CDR1 and CDR2 from the germline V gene are MGHRA and YSYEKL. CDR3: CASSQPGQRNEKLFF. The CDR3 DNA is TGCGCCAGCAGCCAGCCGGGACAGCGTAATGAAAAACTGTTTTTT.

This clonotype was detected many times. The CDR3 DNA reads TGTGCCAGCAATGGGGTGCGATCCACAGATACGCAGTATTTT. Its protein product is CASNGVRSTDTQYF. The chain links TRBV12-3 or TRBV12-4 to TRBJ2-3; D is ambiguous. The V gene lost 7 bases and the J gene lost 2 bases, with 13 bases spanning the gap. The CDR3 is 14 amino acids.

The genes are TRBV2 and TRBJ2-1; 9 nucleotides agree with TRBD2. Trimming removed 5 bases from V and 7 bases from J; junction bases left unmatched: 9. The germline gives CDR1 SNHLY, CDR2 FYNNEI. The CDR3 consists of 15 residues. The CDR3 spells CASSIIAGAANEQFF. In nucleotides, the CDR3 is TGTGCCAGCAGTATAATAGCGGGAGCGGCAAATGAGCAGTTCTTC.

This clonotype was picked up many times. The chain uses TRBV11-2 and TRBJ2-2; 7 bases are a match to TRBD1. J lost 5 bases, V lost 4 bases, and 4 bases had no gene match. CDR3 length: 14 amino acids. CDR1 is SGHAT and CDR2 is FQNNGV in the germline V gene. CDR3 DNA: TGTGCCAGCAGCTACCACAGGGGAACCGGGGAGCTGTTTTTT. This sequence encodes CASSYHRGTGELFF.

This rearrangement joins TRBV6-2 or TRBV6-3 to TRBJ2-5, with 7 bases lining up with TRBD2. Trimming at V came to 4 bases and at J to 3 bases, leaving 5 bases not matched to a gene. This CDR3 contains 14 residues. CDR1 is MNHEY, CDR2 SVGEGT, per germline. This CDR3 is CASSFLLAEETQYF. The CDR3 DNA reads TGTGCCAGCAGTTTTTTGCTAGCGGAAGAGACCCAGTACTTC.

The chain links TRBV3-1 to TRBJ2-7; the match to TRBD2 covers 12 bases. With 6 bases clipped from V and 6 bases from J, the junction kept 9 bases outside the gene matches. Germline CDR1 LGHDT, CDR2 YNNKEL (reference sequence). The CDR3 runs 15 residues. CDR3 DNA: TGTGCCAGCAGGCGACTAGCGGGAGAAATCTCCGAGCAGTACTTC. Amino acid sequence: CASRRLAGEISEQYF.

CDR3 protein: CASSLPRDTNTEAFF. The CDR3 region has the DNA TGTGCCAGCAGCCTACCCCGGGACACGAACACTGAAGCTTTCTTT. V usage is TRBV5-8 and J usage is TRBJ1-1; D may be TRBD1 (6 bases). V was pared by 4 bases and J by 1 base, with 14 bases between. This CDR3 has 15 amino acids. Germline CDR1 reads SGHTS; CDR2 reads YDEGEE.

The chain has TRBV19 and TRBJ1-1, with D uncertain. The germline V gene encodes CDR1 LNHDA and CDR2 SQIVND (reference sequence). Trimming shortened V by 6 bases and J by 4 bases, and 12 bases separated the two germline ends. The CDR3 has 13 amino acids. The CDR3 bases are TGTGCCAGTAGAACAGAGAGGCGCACTGAAGCTTTCTTT. Its translation: CASRTERRTEAFF.

This clonotype was counted many times. V gene TRBV12-3 or TRBV12-4 combines with J gene TRBJ2-7; TRBD2 matches 14 bases. This CDR3 has 15 residues. Losses at the gene ends were 7 bases for V and 5 bases for J; bases not matched to a gene: 7. The CDR3 bases are TGTGCCAGCACCGCAGGACTAGCGGGAGGAAACGAGCAGTACTTC. Residues: CASTAGLAGGNEQYF.

This clonotype was picked up a small number of times. The V call is TRBV12-3 or TRBV12-4, the J call TRBJ2-2; 16 bases align to TRBD2. The CDR3 is 19 residues long. The junction had 13 bases not matched to a gene; V was cut back by 6 bases and J by 6 bases. CDR3 amino acids: CASRTGTSGREGRPGELFF. The CDR3 coding sequence is TGTGCCAGCAGGACCGGGACTAGCGGGAGGGAGGGACGACCCGGGGAGCTGTTTTTT.

This clonotype was counted a few times. J is TRBJ1-3 and V is TRBV20-1, with D unclear. There are 12 residues in the CDR3. The germline V gene encodes CDR1 DFQATT and CDR2 SNEGSKA (reference sequence). Trimming cost V 3 bases and J 0 bases, with 3 bases left between them. CDR3 sequence: CSASLSGNTIYF. For the CDR3, the DNA is TGCAGTGCTAGCCTCTCTGGAAACACCATATATTTT.

This clonotype has a count of ten or more. The V call is TRBV3-1, the J call TRBJ1-5; D not resolved. Trimming removed 5 bases at V and 7 bases at J, with 18 bases between. CDR3 size: 15 residues. CDR1 and CDR2 (germline): LGHDT, YNNKEL (reference sequence). The CDR3 region has the DNA TGTGCCAGCAGCGTTGGTCATGAAGTGGGGCAGCCCCAGCATTTT. Translation gives CASSVGHEVGQPQHF.

This clonotype was recorded many times. This sequence joins TRBV20-1 and TRBJ2-7; no definite D call. The CDR3 has 11 residues. Per the germline V gene, CDR1 is DFQATT and CDR2 is SNEGSKA (reference sequence). The V end lost 3 bases, the J end lost 4 bases, and 7 bases lay between the germline ends. The CDR3: CSARYFYEQYF. In DNA, the CDR3 is TGCAGTGCTAGGTATTTTTACGAGCAGTACTTC.

This clonotype appeared many times. The chain couples TRBV4-1 to TRBJ2-6, with unresolved D. The CDR3 is made up of 16 amino acids. Between the trimmed V and J ends, which lost 1 base and 0 bases, there was a span of 7 bases. CDR1 and CDR2 from the germline V gene are MGHRA and YSYEKL. The CDR3 DNA reads TGCGCCAGCAGCCAAGGAGAAGGCTCTGGGGCCAACGTCCTGACTTTC. As protein: CASSQGEGSGANVLTF.

Details on this clonotype: A much larger clonotype is one base distant, so this may be a read error. The chain has TRBV11-2 and TRBJ2-1; perhaps TRBD1 as D (5 bases). The CDR3 length is 14 residues. Per the germline V gene, CDR1 is SGHAT and CDR2 is FQNNGV. CDR3 nucleotide sequence: TGTGCCAGCAGCTTAAGCCAGGGAAGCTATGAGCAGTCCTTC. Its translation: CASSLSQGSYEQSF.

There are many counts of this clonotype. J is TRBJ1-1 and V is TRBV20-1, with D possibly being TRBD1 (6 bases). Germline V gives CDR1 DFQATT, CDR2 SNEGSKA (reference sequence). With 0 bases removed from V and 3 bases from J, the gap between germline ends came to 11 bases. CDR3 length: 14 amino acids. The CDR3 DNA reads TGCAGTGCTAGAGATAGGGGGAGGTACACTGAAGCTTTCTTT. It encodes CSARDRGRYTEAFF.

This clonotype showed up many times. V is TRBV30 and J is TRBJ1-6, with 9 positions matching TRBD1. The germline CDR1 and CDR2 sequences are GTSNPN and SVGIG (reference sequence). V lost 2 bases, J lost 10 bases, and 6 bases stayed unmatched. CDR3 length: 14 residues. The CDR3 nucleotides read TGTGCCTGGAGTAGGGGACAGGGCTACTCACCCCTCCACTTT. Translating it yields CAWSRGQGYSPLHF.

V and J are TRBV11-2 and TRBJ2-3; tentatively, D is TRBD1 (6 bases). The CDR3 is 17 residues long. CDR1 and CDR2 (germline): SGHAT, FQNNGV. V lost 0 bases and J 0 bases, leaving 13 bases between the germline ends. This chain's CDR3 is CASSLDQGGSSTDTQYF. In DNA form, the CDR3 reads TGTGCCAGCAGCTTAGATCAAGGGGGATCTAGCACAGATACGCAGTATTTT.

This clonotype showed up many times. This chain uses TRBV3-1 with TRBJ2-1; the D call may be TRBD1 or TRBD2 (5 bases each). This CDR3 contains 14 residues. CDR1 and CDR2 (germline): LGHDT, YNNKEL (reference sequence). The V gene lost 4 bases and the J gene lost 10 bases, with 17 bases spanning the gap. The CDR3 region has the DNA TGTGCCAGCAGCCCTATGGGGGACGCACGCGAGCAGTTCTTC. Its translation: CASSPMGDAREQFF.